The 17 T cell receptor beta chains below all came from one sample that was sequenced in a study of cytomegalovirus exposure and HLA in healthy donors. A multiplex PCR was run with 60 Vbeta primers and 13 Jbeta primers. Data came from immunoSEQ multiplex PCR; TCRdb stores just in-frame clones and leaves some out. The sample has about 110,000 clones; 73% are singletons. Sequencing input: PBMCs. The receptors were gathered from a man in his forties or fifties in good health and CMV-seronegative.

V gene TRBV7-8 combines with J gene TRBJ1-5, with D maybe TRBD1 (5 bases). V shed 5 bases and J shed 2 bases, with 13 bases lying between them. Germline V gene data show CDR1 as SGHVS and CDR2 as FQNEAQ. The CDR3 spans 15 residues. In DNA, the CDR3 is TGTGCCAGCAGCCCGCGTAGGGGCCGCAATCAGCCCCAGCATTTT. Residues: CASSPRRGRNQPQHF.

This clone was seen just once. This CDR3 is CASSGLAGDYNEQFF. CDR3 DNA: TGTGCCAGCAGCGGACTAGCGGGTGACTACAATGAGCAGTTCTTC. The V call is TRBV7-3, the J call TRBJ2-1; the match to TRBD2 covers 11 bases. Germline CDR1 is SGHTA and CDR2 is FQGTGA. The length of the CDR3 is 15 residues. V trimming: 5 bases; J trimming: 3 bases; junction bases outside the gene matches: 3.

Worth noting for this clone: Distinct nucleotide sequences in the sample also encode this CDR3. DNA for the CDR3: TGCGCCAGCAGCCCTGGACCGGGGACAGATACGCAGTATTTT. Protein: CASSPGPGTDTQYF. The chain employs TRBV5-1 and TRBJ2-3; possibly TRBD2 for D (5 bases). The CDR3 consists of 14 residues. V lost 4 bases to trimming and J lost 3 bases, with 12 bases between them. Per the germline V gene, CDR1 is SGHRS and CDR2 is YFSETQ.

The gene calls are TRBV29-1 and TRBJ2-7, with TRBD1 matching 8 bases. V was pared by 4 bases and J by 4 bases, with 6 bases of the junction left unmatched. This CDR3 has 13 residues. Germline V gene sequence: CDR1 SQVTM, CDR2 ANQGSEA. CDR3 sequence: CSVGTGSTYEQYF. DNA for the CDR3: TGCAGCGTTGGGACAGGGAGTACGTACGAGCAGTACTTC.

V gene TRBV4-3 combines with J gene TRBJ2-5, with D perhaps TRBD1 (7 bases). Trimming cost V 3 bases and J 4 bases, with 9 bases left between them. CDR1 is LGHNA and CDR2 is YSLEER in the germline V gene. This CDR3 comprises 13 residues. In DNA form, the CDR3 reads TGCGCCAGCAGCCATCAGGGGGGAGAGACCCAGTACTTC. Translated: CASSHQGGETQYF.

This rearrangement joins TRBV18 to TRBJ2-5; the D gene is possibly TRBD1 (6 bases). Germline V lookup: CDR1 KGHSH, CDR2 LQKENI. The CDR3 extends over 13 amino acids. V lost 6 bases to trimming and J lost 2 bases, with 10 bases between them. The CDR3 reads CASSRGQQETQYF. In DNA form, the CDR3 reads TGTGCCAGCTCCCGTGGACAGCAAGAGACCCAGTACTTC. The variable domain in full, completed from reference TRBV18 and TRBJ2-5, reads NAGVMQNPRHLVRRRGQEARLRCSPMKGHSHVYWYRQLPEEGLKFMVYLQKENIIDESGMPKERFSAEFPKEGPSILRIQQVVRGDSAAYFCASSRGQQETQYFGPGTRLLVL.

A few counts support this clone. This chain joins TRBV7-2 and TRBJ2-5, with D possibly TRBD2 on 6 matching bases. The CDR3 covers 14 residues. The V gene lost 2 bases and the J gene lost 5 bases, with 12 bases spanning the gap. Germline CDR1 is SGHTA and CDR2 is FQGNSA. The CDR3 DNA reads TGTGCCAGCAGCTTAACGGGGGTTGGGGAGACCCAGTACTTC. Amino acid sequence: CASSLTGVGETQYF.

The chain is built from TRBV7-9 and TRBJ2-2, with 9 bases aligning to TRBD1. Germline-derived CDR1 and CDR2 are SEHNR and FQNEAQ (reference sequence). Germline trimming cut 5 bases from V and 5 bases from J; bases unmatched to any gene: 6. This CDR3 is 15 amino acids long. In DNA, the CDR3 is TGTGCCAGCAGCCACCGGGACAGGGAAACCGGGGAGCTGTTTTTT. Translating gives CASSHRDRETGELFF.

The rearrangement links TRBV5-4 to TRBJ2-1; the match to TRBD2 covers 14 bases. Unmatched junction bases numbered 4, after V lost 3 bases and J lost 8 bases. The CDR3 loop spans 15 amino acids. From germline, CDR1 is SGHNT and CDR2 YYREEE (reference sequence). As DNA, the CDR3 is TGTGCCAGCAGCTCTGGACTAGCGGGGGGTTATGAGCAGTTCTTC. Its protein product is CASSSGLAGGYEQFF.

The V call is TRBV6-1, the J call TRBJ1-5; no reliable D call. The germline V gene encodes CDR1 MNHNS and CDR2 SASEGT. This CDR3 comprises 15 residues. Trimming left V 2 bases short and J 4 bases short, with 12 bases between. CDR3: CASSEKWQKNQPQHF. DNA for the CDR3: TGTGCCAGCAGTGAAAAGTGGCAGAAGAATCAGCCCCAGCATTTT.

This clone was seen a single time. The rearrangement links TRBV6-6 to TRBJ2-3; weak D call: TRBD1 (6 bases). This CDR3 comprises 13 residues. CDR1 MNHNY and CDR2 SVGAGI come from the germline V gene (reference sequence). V was cut by 2 bases and J by 3 bases, with 6 bases left in between. CDR3 DNA: TGTGCCAGCAGTTACGACAGGACAGATACGCAGTATTTT. Encoded protein: CASSYDRTDTQYF.

V and J are TRBV11-1 and TRBJ2-1, with 8 bases aligning to TRBD1. The CDR3 totals 14 residues. Trimming at V came to 11 bases and at J to 3 bases, leaving 9 bases not matched to a gene. Germline V CDR1 and CDR2: SGHAT, FQDESV (reference sequence). The CDR3 region has the DNA TGTGCCTCCACCCTAGACAGGGGCTACAATGAGCAGTTCTTC. It is translated as CASTLDRGYNEQFF.

This clone has only one observation. This chain joins TRBV1 and TRBJ2-3; the table's D call TRBD2 went unverified against the DNA. TRBV1 is tagged as a pseudogene. The CDR3 is 16 amino acids. CDR3 nucleotide sequence: TGCACCAGCAGCCTCGGAGGGGCCCAAAGCACAGATACGCAGTATTTT. This codes for CTSSLGGAQSTDTQYF.

The gene calls are TRBV6-5 and TRBJ2-1; 9 positions agree with TRBD2. J lost 5 bases, V lost 2 bases, and 4 bases had no gene match. Germline CDR1 and CDR2: MNHEY and SVGAGI. The CDR3 is 15 residues long. This CDR3 reads CASSYTSGLNNEQFF. Here the CDR3 DNA reads TGTGCCAGCAGTTACACTAGCGGGCTCAACAATGAGCAGTTCTTC.

The gene calls are TRBV7-9 and TRBJ1-6, with D unresolved. V lost 8 bases and J 5 bases, leaving 13 bases between the germline ends. The length of the CDR3 is 14 residues. Germline lookup yields CDR1 SEHNR and CDR2 FQNEAQ (reference sequence). CDR3 residues: CASQPDTDNSPLHF. CDR3 in DNA: TGTGCCAGCCAGCCAGACACCGATAATTCACCCCTCCACTTT.

This chain links TRBV19 with TRBJ1-5, with D possibly being TRBD1 (6 bases). Germline V gene lookup returns CDR1 LNHDA and CDR2 SQIVND (reference sequence). The CDR3 contains 16 residues. Trimming removed 3 bases at V and 5 bases at J, with 17 bases between. The CDR3: CASSIPGASWYQPQHF. In DNA form, the CDR3 reads TGTGCCAGTAGTATCCCAGGGGCTAGCTGGTATCAGCCCCAGCATTTT.

The table lists this clone with a few counts. This rearrangement joins TRBV18 to TRBJ1-5; 8 nucleotides align to TRBD1. The ends lost 3 bases at V and 4 bases at J; junction bases unmatched: 5. CDR3 length: 15 amino acids. The germline V gene encodes CDR1 KGHSH and CDR2 LQKENI. The DNA for the CDR3 is TGTGCCAGCTCACCCGGTCAGGGGGCGAATCAGCCCCAGCATTTT. Protein: CASSPGQGANQPQHF.